Below are 6 T cell receptor beta chains sequenced from a single sample in a study of blood T cell repertoires in COVID-19. Produced via immunoSEQ multiplex PCR; TCRdb's table is partial and in-frame only. The sample has a few hundred thousand clones, around 90% seen once; the top ten hold over 6%. Sample: peripheral blood. The receptor set was obtained from an older woman with active or convalescent COVID-19.

The CDR3 coding sequence is TGTGCCAGCAGCGCTGACCCGGGAGGTACGCAGTATTTT. Translating it yields CASSADPGGTQYF. The rearrangement joins TRBV5-4 to TRBJ2-3; 7 bases agree with TRBD2. V was clipped by 4 bases and J by 8 bases; unmatched bases: 7. Germline values: CDR1 SGHNT, CDR2 YYREEE (reference sequence). The CDR3 has 13 residues.

This clone showed up just once. This sample includes further DNA sequences coding for the same CDR3. This chain connects TRBV14 to TRBJ2-3, with D tentatively TRBD1 (6 bases). The CDR3 totals 13 residues. The germline gives CDR1 SGHDN, CDR2 FVKESK. V was shortened by 8 bases and J by 3 bases, with 12 bases between the two germline ends. The CDR3 sequence: CASSLQGTDTQYF. As DNA, the CDR3 is TGTGCCAGCTCCCTCCAGGGGACAGATACGCAGTATTTT.

The chain is built from TRBV5-4 and TRBJ1-6, with 9 nucleotides matching TRBD1. The CDR3 totals 14 residues. The V and J ends lost 5 bases and 9 bases, in that order; junction bases with no gene match: 6. Germline V gene sequence: CDR1 SGHNT, CDR2 YYREEE (reference sequence). The CDR3 is CASSSGTGSSPLHF. DNA for the CDR3: TGTGCCAGCAGTTCCGGGACAGGGAGTTCACCCCTCCACTTT.

This clone was seen just once. V usage is TRBV19 and J usage is TRBJ1-1; perhaps TRBD1 as D (5 bases). Germline assignment: CDR1 LNHDA and CDR2 SQIVND (reference sequence). CDR3 length equals 14 residues. Trimming took off 5 bases at V and 6 bases at J, with 16 bases between the two ends. The DNA for the CDR3 is TGTGCCAGTAGTCTCGGGGGTTTAATCGCTGAAGCTTTCTTT. It codes for CASSLGGLIAEAFF. The complete variable domain, with remaining parts taken from reference TRBV19 and TRBJ1-1, reads DGGITQSPKYLFRKEGQNVTLSCEQNLNHDAMYWYRQDPGQGLRLIYYSQIVNDFQKGDIAEGYSVSREKKESFPLTVTSAQKNPTAFYLCASSLGGLIAEAFFGQGTRLTVV.

This clone was counted a few times. This sequence joins TRBV9 and TRBJ2-7, with TRBD2 as a possible D gene (7 bases). CDR1 SGDLS and CDR2 YYNGEE come from the germline V gene. The ends were cut back, 3 bases at V and 0 bases at J, with 16 bases in the middle. The CDR3 covers 16 residues. The CDR3 protein is CASSGTGGPDSYEQYF. Here the CDR3 DNA reads TGTGCCAGCAGCGGGACGGGGGGCCCAGACTCCTACGAGCAGTACTTC.

The table lists this clone with a count of one. The chain employs TRBV10-3 and TRBJ2-7, with a tentative D call TRBD1 (5 bases). The CDR3 is 13 residues long. CDR1 is ENHRY, CDR2 SYGVKD, per germline. The V and J ends lost 6 bases and 2 bases respectively, with 11 bases between them. CDR3 DNA sequence: TGTGCCATCAGCGCTCAGGGTCCCTACGAGCAGTACTTC. Encoded protein: CAISAQGPYEQYF.